The 24 T cell receptor beta chains given below trace back to one sample, sequenced in a study of blood T cell repertoires in COVID-19. TCRdb's copy holds only in-frame clones and misses some; the assay was immunoSEQ multiplex PCR. The data contain approximately 210,000 clones, 88% of them singletons. The sequenced sample consisted of peripheral blood. Every receptor here comes from a human donor in a cohort sampled during active COVID-19.

This sequence joins TRBV6-5 and TRBJ1-2; unclear D gene. The CDR3 is made up of 14 amino acids. Germline loops: CDR1 MNHEY, CDR2 SVGAGI. V was clipped by 0 bases and J by 3 bases, with 8 bases between them. This CDR3 reads CASSYSRGYYGYTF. Written as DNA, the CDR3 is TGTGCCAGCAGTTACTCGAGAGGTTACTATGGCTACACCTTC.

This chain connects TRBV11-3 to TRBJ2-7; 8 bases line up with TRBD2. The V gene's germline CDR1 is SGHNT and CDR2 YENEEA. This CDR3 is 15 amino acids long. The V and J ends lost 3 bases and 4 bases, in that order; junction bases with no gene match: 8. CDR3 protein: CASSFRSGGSYEQYF. The DNA for the CDR3 is TGTGCCAGCAGCTTTAGGAGCGGGGGTTCTTACGAGCAGTACTTC.

This clone was recorded once. This chain's CDR3 is CASSQVGTGVLNQPQHF. The CDR3 DNA reads as TGCGCCAGCAGCCAAGTGGGAACAGGGGTGCTCAATCAGCCCCAGCATTTT. The chain combines TRBV4-1 with TRBJ1-5, with TRBD1 identical over 7 bases. This CDR3 region has 17 residues. In germline, CDR1 is MGHRA, CDR2 YSYEKL. J was trimmed by 3 bases and V by 1 base; bases with no gene match: 9.

The genes are TRBV9 and TRBJ2-2, with a tentative D call TRBD2 (5 bases). Trimming cost V 0 bases and J 4 bases, with 10 bases left between them. Germline V gene lookup returns CDR1 SGDLS and CDR2 YYNGEE. The CDR3 spans 15 residues. The CDR3 is CASSVGEGTTGELFF. CDR3 nucleotides: TGTGCCAGCAGCGTAGGTGAGGGTACCACCGGGGAGCTGTTTTTT.

The chain employs TRBV25-1 and TRBJ1-3; possible D gene TRBD1, 6 bases. This CDR3 comprises 14 residues. The germline V gene encodes CDR1 MGHDK and CDR2 SYGVNS. The V end was cut by 5 bases, the J end by 4 bases, with 12 bases between. The CDR3 DNA reads as TGTGCCAGCAGTACCAGGGGTGTGGGAAACACCATATATTTT. Its protein is CASSTRGVGNTIYF. The entire variable domain, with the rest obtained from reference TRBV25-1 and TRBJ1-3, is as follows: EADIYQTPRYLVIGTGKKITLECSQTMGHDKMYWYQQDPGMELHLIHYSYGVNSTEKGDLSSESTVSRIRTEHFPLTLESARPSHTSQYLCASSTRGVGNTIYFGEGSWLTVV.

The V call is TRBV19, the J call TRBJ2-1, with 7 bases lining up with TRBD2. V lost 5 bases to trimming and J lost 2 bases; unmatched junction nucleotides: 6. From germline, CDR1 is LNHDA and CDR2 SQIVND (reference sequence). The CDR3 has 15 amino acids. For the CDR3, the DNA is TGTGCCAGTAGTGCAGGACTAGTCGCCTACAATGAGCAGTTCTTC. Its translation: CASSAGLVAYNEQFF.

V gene TRBV7-9 combines with J gene TRBJ1-3; D remains ambiguous. The germline V and J ends were trimmed by 10 bases and 0 bases, with 10 bases remaining between them. Germline-derived CDR1 and CDR2 are SEHNR and FQNEAQ (reference sequence). The CDR3 runs to 13 residues. The CDR3 protein is CATSSSSGNTIYF. For the CDR3, the DNA is TGTGCCACTTCGTCTTCCTCTGGAAACACCATATATTTT.

This chain links TRBV5-6 with TRBJ1-5; possibly TRBD1 for D (5 bases). The CDR3 length is 14 residues. Germline CDR1 and CDR2: SGHDT and YYEEEE. The V end lost 0 bases, the J end lost 5 bases, and 9 bases lay between the germline ends. This CDR3 is CASSLGQRDQPQHF. The DNA of the CDR3 is TGTGCCAGCAGCTTGGGACAGCGGGATCAGCCCCAGCATTTT.

CDR3 in amino acids: CASSTSGGAYEQYF. The DNA for the CDR3 is TGTGCCAGCAGTACTAGCGGGGGGGCATACGAGCAGTACTTC. The gene calls are TRBV7-2 and TRBJ2-7, with 13 nucleotides matching TRBD2. CDR1 is SGHTA and CDR2 is FQGNSA in the germline V gene. The CDR3 totals 14 residues. Germline trimming cut 6 bases from V and 4 bases from J; bases unmatched to any gene: 3. The whole variable domain, filled in from reference TRBV7-2 and TRBJ2-7, reads GAGVSQSPSNKVTEKGKDVELRCDPISGHTALYWYRQSLGQGLEFLIYFQGNSAPDKSGLPSDRFSAERTGGSVSTLTIQRTQQEDSAVYLCASSTSGGAYEQYFGPGTRLTVT.

This rearrangement joins TRBV27 to TRBJ2-7; 11 bases align to TRBD2. This CDR3 is 14 amino acids long. The germline V gene encodes CDR1 MNHEY and CDR2 SMNVEV (reference sequence). The V gene end was trimmed by 6 bases and the J gene end by 6 bases; junction bases not matched to a gene: 7. The CDR3 is CASRTGLAASEQYF. CDR3 nucleotides: TGTGCCAGCAGGACGGGACTAGCGGCTTCCGAGCAGTACTTC.

The rearrangement links TRBV6-5 to TRBJ2-1; 7 positions match TRBD2. The CDR3 has 13 residues. Germline V gives CDR1 MNHEY, CDR2 SVGAGI. V dropped 7 bases and J dropped 4; count of bases not matched to a gene: 4. CDR3 sequence (DNA): TGTGCCAGCAAACCGGGGGGATACAATGAGCAGTTCTTC. It translates to CASKPGGYNEQFF.

This clone occurred a few times. V gene TRBV19 combines with J gene TRBJ2-1; D gene uncertain. The germline V and J ends were trimmed by 7 bases and 0 bases, with 13 bases remaining between them. The CDR3 has 15 residues. Germline CDR1 is LNHDA and CDR2 is SQIVND (reference sequence). In DNA form, the CDR3 reads TGTGCCAGTATGCGTACTCCTAGCTCCTACAATGAGCAGTTCTTC. Protein: CASMRTPSSYNEQFF.

A word on this clone: This likely reflects a read error, since a far larger clone is one base away. Other DNA sequences within the sample encode an identical CDR3. The chain is built from TRBV7-9 and TRBJ2-7, with 7 bases aligning to TRBD2. V was clipped by 3 bases and J by 6 bases; unmatched bases: 8. CDR1 SEHNR and CDR2 FQNEAQ come from the germline V gene (reference sequence). CDR3 length: 14 amino acids. The CDR3 sequence is CASSFQRSGAEQYF. The CDR3 DNA reads as TGTGCCAGCAGCTTTCAGCGGAGCGGGGCCGAGCAGTACTTC.

This clone came up a few times. The V call is TRBV7-9, the J call TRBJ2-3; D perhaps matches TRBD2 (5 bases). The CDR3 contains 14 residues. Trimming shortened V by 2 bases and J by 5 bases, and 11 bases separated the two germline ends. The germline CDR1 and CDR2 sequences are SEHNR and FQNEAQ (reference sequence). The CDR3 region is CASSLTGSGDTQYF. DNA of the CDR3: TGTGCCAGCAGCTTAACGGGAAGCGGAGATACGCAGTATTTT.

This rearrangement joins TRBV7-2 to TRBJ2-7; 10 nucleotides align to TRBD2. The CDR3 totals 14 residues. CDR1 is SGHTA, CDR2 FQGNSA, per germline. V dropped 3 bases and J dropped 6; count of bases not matched to a gene: 5. Here the CDR3 reads CASSLAGTSVEQYF. The CDR3, as DNA: TGTGCCAGCAGCTTGGCCGGGACTAGCGTCGAGCAGTACTTC.

This clone came up once. This chain joins TRBV6-5 and TRBJ1-6; D possibly corresponds to TRBD1 (6 bases). Looked up from germline, CDR1 is MNHEY and CDR2 is SVGAGI. CDR3 length equals 15 residues. V was clipped by 5 bases and J by 2 bases, with 10 bases between them. The DNA of the CDR3 is TGTGCCAGCAGTCCAGGGGTGACCTATAATTCACCCCTCCACTTT. The encoded protein is CASSPGVTYNSPLHF.

The gene calls are TRBV12-5 and TRBJ2-1, with TRBD2 matching 8 bases. Germline CDR1 LGHNT, CDR2 FRNRAP. Trimming at V came to 9 bases and at J to 7 bases, leaving 5 bases not matched to a gene. The CDR3 totals 12 residues. The DNA of the CDR3 is TGTGCTAGCGGGGGGGCCATGAATGAGCAGTTCTTC. Its protein is CASGGAMNEQFF.

On this clone: A read error may account for a junction end that differs from germline. This specimen includes other DNA sequences encoding the same CDR3. V and J are TRBV12-5 and TRBJ2-7, with D perhaps matching TRBD2 (7 bases). The V gene's germline CDR1 is LGHNT and CDR2 FRNRAP. The CDR3 is 13 amino acids. CDR3 loop: CASGLGGGGRPNF. As DNA, the CDR3 is TGTGCTAGTGGTTTGGGAGGGGGGGGCCGCCCGAACTTC.

The rearrangement links TRBV9 to TRBJ1-1; D call uncertain. Germline CDR1 and CDR2: SGDLS and YYNGEE. Trimming cost V 4 bases and J 0 bases, with 7 bases left between them. There are 13 residues in the CDR3. The chain's CDR3 is CASSIFMNTEAFF. CDR3 nucleotide sequence: TGTGCCAGCAGCATTTTCATGAACACTGAAGCTTTCTTT.

Here the CDR3 reads CASSRETSGRNTGELFF. The DNA of the CDR3 is TGTGCCAGCAGCCGGGAAACTAGCGGCCGGAACACCGGGGAGCTGTTTTTT. The V call is TRBV4-2, the J call TRBJ2-2, with TRBD2 matching 8 bases. Germline V gene sequence: CDR1 LGHNA, CDR2 YNFKEQ. The V segment lost 4 bases and the J segment 1 base; nucleotides outside the gene matches: 8. This CDR3 is built from 17 residues.

This rearrangement joins TRBV3-1 (or the pseudogene TRBV3-2) to TRBJ2-2; TRBD2 is a possible D gene (5 bases). This CDR3 is 13 amino acids long. V was clipped by 1 base and J by 5 bases, with 5 bases between them. Germline V gives CDR1 LGHDT, CDR2 YNNKEL (reference sequence). This CDR3 reads CASSQGRTGELFF. DNA of the CDR3: TGTGCCAGCAGCCAAGGGAGGACCGGGGAGCTGTTTTTT.

Points on this clone: The identical CDR3 is also encoded by other nucleotide sequences in the sample. The chain has TRBV5-1 and TRBJ1-4, with a tentative D call TRBD1 (5 bases). Trimming cost V 0 bases and J 7 bases, with 10 bases left between them. Germline V gene data show CDR1 as SGHRS and CDR2 as YFSETQ. The CDR3 totals 14 residues. The DNA for the CDR3 is TGCGCCAGCAGCTTGGGGCAGGGTGGTGAAAAACTGTTTTTT. It translates to CASSLGQGGEKLFF.

This rearrangement joins TRBV7-9 to TRBJ1-6; D perhaps matches TRBD1 (6 bases). Germline-derived CDR1 and CDR2 are SEHNR and FQNEAQ (reference sequence). The CDR3 sequence is 14 residues long. The V gene lost 3 bases and the J gene lost 7 bases, with 10 bases spanning the gap. The DNA for the CDR3 is TGTGCCAGCAGCTTTGGACAGAGAAATTCACCCCTCCACTTT. Its protein is CASSFGQRNSPLHF.

The gene calls are TRBV9 and TRBJ2-7; 8 nucleotides agree with TRBD2. This CDR3 region has 16 residues. Germline trimming cut 0 bases from V and 0 bases from J; bases unmatched to any gene: 5. Germline lookup yields CDR1 SGDLS and CDR2 YYNGEE. Here the CDR3 DNA reads TGTGCCAGCAGCGTAGACGGCGGGGGGTCCTCCTACGAGCAGTACTTC. It specifies CASSVDGGGSSYEQYF.